The rows below give T cell receptor beta chains drawn from one sample of a study of cytomegalovirus exposure and HLA in healthy donors. This table comes from immunoSEQ multiplex PCR, and its TCRdb copy is limited to in-frame clones, with some not included. The repertoire consists of around 200,000 clones, with 81% occurring once and the leading ten covering around 4%. The sample was PBMCs. These receptors originate from a man aged 45-65 years in good health and CMV-seronegative. Both conserved end residues are part of each CDR3. The D gene is left open where the match is weak. A clone size is listed for some rows: how often the clone was seen (once, few, many), or a class if it is expanded.

CASSLATGGRETQYF	TGCGCCAGCAGCCTGGCAACGGGGGGCCGGGAGACCCAGTACTTC	NA	TRBV5-1	TRBJ2-5	NA
CASSTISQGGYEQYF	TGTGCCAGCAGCACAATCTCGCAGGGAGGATACGAGCAGTACTTC	NA	TRBV7-9	TRBJ2-7	NA
CASSQVGASEQFF	TGTGCCAGCAGCCAAGTAGGGGCTTCGGAGCAGTTCTTC	NA	TRBV4-2	TRBJ2-1	NA
CASSLTSGSSYEQYF	TGTGCCAGCAGCCTCACTAGCGGGAGCTCCTACGAGCAGTACTTC	TRBD2	TRBV7-6	TRBJ2-7	NA
CASSLDRDTLETQYF	TGTGCCAGCAGCTTAGATCGGGACACTCTGGAGACCCAGTACTTC	NA	TRBV7-2	TRBJ2-5	NA
CASSYGGIGYTF	TGTGCCAGTAGTTACGGGGGGATCGGCTACACCTTC	NA	TRBV19	TRBJ1-2	NA
CASSRQDGNEQFF	TGTGCCAGCAGCCGGCAGGATGGCAATGAGCAGTTCTTC	NA	TRBV7-2	TRBJ2-1	NA
CASSLSRRETQYF	TGTGCCAGCAGTTTAAGTCGGAGAGAGACCCAGTACTTC	NA	TRBV27	TRBJ2-5	once
CASQTDPGNTIYF	TGTGCCAGCCAGACAGATCCTGGAAACACCATATATTTT	NA	TRBV19	TRBJ1-3	NA
CASSVGDRGSREQYF	TGTGCCAGCAGCGTAGGGGACAGGGGATCTCGAGAGCAGTACTTC	TRBD1	TRBV9	TRBJ2-7	NA
CASSLETGRSEAFF	TGTGCCAGCAGCTTGGAGACAGGGAGATCTGAAGCTTTCTTT	TRBD1	TRBV5-4	TRBJ1-1	many
CASSLVGGGPETQYF	TGTGCCAGCAGCTTAGTTGGGGGGGGGCCAGAGACCCAGTACTTC	NA	TRBV7-6	TRBJ2-5	NA
CASSQDFAGGRYEQYF	TGTGCCAGCAGCCAAGATTTTGCGGGGGGGCGCTACGAGCAGTACTTC	TRBD2	TRBV4-2	TRBJ2-7	once
CASSALLQGTGDTQYF	TGTGCCAGCAGCGCCTTACTGCAGGGGACGGGAGATACGCAGTATTTT	NA	TRBV7-9	TRBJ2-3	few
CASNTPQGPPHQYF	TGTGCCAGCAACACTCCCCAGGGGCCACCTCATCAGTATTTT	NA	TRBV2	TRBJ2-3	NA
CAWSYGGELFF	TGTGCCTGGAGCTATGGCGGGGAGCTGTTTTTT	NA	TRBV30	TRBJ2-2	NA